This T cell receptor beta chain was sequenced for a study of shared clonotypes between healthy human individuals. Libraries were prepared by immunoSEQ multiplex PCR; TCRdb keeps only in-frame clonotypes and omits some of them. The table has more than 1 million clones, around three quarters seen once. Donation came from healthy HIV-negative adults that had no recent acute infections or vaccinations. This sequence originates from a man in his late teens or twenties in good health. Some clones in this sample may be carry-over from other donors' samples. Sequencing was carried out using memory CD4+ T cells from PBMCs. This sample's subset: CD45RA-negative fraction.

CDR3 DNA sequence: TGTGCCAGCAGTGCAGAGGTTCGTCGTCGAGAGACCCAGTACTTC. This gives the protein CASSAEVRRRETQYF. The chain joins TRBV2 to TRBJ2-5; the D is unclear. CDR1 SNHLY and CDR2 FYNNEI come from the germline V gene. This CDR3 region has 15 residues. Trimming removed 4 bases from V and 4 bases from J, with 16 bases in between. Complete variable domain (other parts from reference TRBV2 and TRBJ2-5): EPEVTQTPSHQVTQMGQEVILRCVPISNHLYFYWYRQILGQKVEFLVSFYNNEISEKSEIFDDQFSVERPDGSNFTLKIRSTKLEDSAMYFCASSAEVRRRETQYFGPGTRLLVL.